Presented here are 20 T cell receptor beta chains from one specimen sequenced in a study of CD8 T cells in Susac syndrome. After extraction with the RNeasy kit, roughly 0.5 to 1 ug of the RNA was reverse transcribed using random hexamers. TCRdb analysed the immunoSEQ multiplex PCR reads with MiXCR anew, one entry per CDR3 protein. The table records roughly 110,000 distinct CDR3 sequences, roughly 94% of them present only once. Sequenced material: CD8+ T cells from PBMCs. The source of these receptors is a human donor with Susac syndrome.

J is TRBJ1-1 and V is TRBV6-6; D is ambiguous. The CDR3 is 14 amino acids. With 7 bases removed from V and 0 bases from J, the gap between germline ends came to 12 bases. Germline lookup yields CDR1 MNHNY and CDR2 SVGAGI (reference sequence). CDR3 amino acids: CASIDPEVNTEAFF. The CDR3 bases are TGTGCCAGCATCGACCCGGAGGTGAACACTGAAGCTTTCTTT.

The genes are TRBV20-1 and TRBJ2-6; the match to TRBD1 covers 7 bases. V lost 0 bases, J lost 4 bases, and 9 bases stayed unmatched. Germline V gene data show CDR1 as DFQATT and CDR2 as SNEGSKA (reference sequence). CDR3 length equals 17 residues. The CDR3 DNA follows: TGCAGTGCTAGAGATTACAGGGGCGCGTCAGGGGCCAACGTCCTGACTTTC. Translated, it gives CSARDYRGASGANVLTF.

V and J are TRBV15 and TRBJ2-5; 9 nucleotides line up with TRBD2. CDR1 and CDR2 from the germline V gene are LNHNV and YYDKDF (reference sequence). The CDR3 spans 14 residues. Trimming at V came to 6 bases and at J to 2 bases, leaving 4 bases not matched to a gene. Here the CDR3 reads CATSSSGIQETQYF. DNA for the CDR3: TGTGCCACCAGTTCTAGCGGGATTCAAGAGACCCAGTACTTC. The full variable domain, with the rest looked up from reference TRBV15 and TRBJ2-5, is DAMVIQNPRYQVTQFGKPVTLSCSQTLNHNVMYWYQQKSSQAPKLLFHYYDKDFNNEADTPDNFQSRRPNTSFCFLDIRSPGLGDTAMYLCATSSSGIQETQYFGPGTRLLVL.

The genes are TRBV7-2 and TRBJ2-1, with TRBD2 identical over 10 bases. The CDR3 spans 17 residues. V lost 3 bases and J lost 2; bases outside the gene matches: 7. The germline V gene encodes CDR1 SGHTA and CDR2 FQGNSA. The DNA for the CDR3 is TGTGCCAGCAGCTTTTCACTAGCGGGGATCCCCTACAATGAGCAGTTCTTC. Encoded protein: CASSFSLAGIPYNEQFF.

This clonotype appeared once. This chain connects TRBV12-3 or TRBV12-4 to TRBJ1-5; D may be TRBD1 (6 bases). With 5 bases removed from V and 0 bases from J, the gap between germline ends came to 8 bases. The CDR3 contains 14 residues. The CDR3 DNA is TGTGCCAGCAGTAGACAGGCTAGCAATCAGCCCCAGCATTTT. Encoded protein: CASSRQASNQPQHF.

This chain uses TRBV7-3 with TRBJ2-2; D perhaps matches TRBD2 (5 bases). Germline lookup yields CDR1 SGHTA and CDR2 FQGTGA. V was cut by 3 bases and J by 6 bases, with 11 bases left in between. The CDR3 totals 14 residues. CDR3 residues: CASSLWTPAGELFF. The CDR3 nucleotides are TGTGCCAGCAGCTTGTGGACTCCCGCCGGGGAGCTGTTTTTT.

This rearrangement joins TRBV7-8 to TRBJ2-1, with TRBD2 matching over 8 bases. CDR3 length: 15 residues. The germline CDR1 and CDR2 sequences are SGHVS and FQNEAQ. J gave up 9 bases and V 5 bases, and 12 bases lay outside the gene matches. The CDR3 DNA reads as TGTGCCAGCAGCCTAGACGGGGGGGCATCCAGTGAGCAGTTCTTC. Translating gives CASSLDGGASSEQFF.

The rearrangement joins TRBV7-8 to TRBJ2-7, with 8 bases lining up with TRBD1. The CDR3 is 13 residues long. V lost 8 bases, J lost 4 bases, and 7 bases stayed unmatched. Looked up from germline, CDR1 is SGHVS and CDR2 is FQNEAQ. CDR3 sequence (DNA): TGTGCCAGCGCTCCGGACAGGGCTTACGAGCAGTACTTC. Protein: CASAPDRAYEQYF.

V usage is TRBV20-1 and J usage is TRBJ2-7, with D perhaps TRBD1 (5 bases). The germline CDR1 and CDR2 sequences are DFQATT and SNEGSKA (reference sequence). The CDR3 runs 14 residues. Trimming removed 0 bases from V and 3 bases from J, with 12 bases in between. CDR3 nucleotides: TGCAGTGCTAGAGATGGGCAGGGAAGCTACGAGCAGTACTTC. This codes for CSARDGQGSYEQYF.

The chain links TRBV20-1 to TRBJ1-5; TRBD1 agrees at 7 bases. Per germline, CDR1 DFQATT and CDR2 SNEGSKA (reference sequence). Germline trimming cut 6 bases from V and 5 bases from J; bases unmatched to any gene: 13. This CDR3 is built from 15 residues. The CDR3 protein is CSAPIRQGVDQPQHF. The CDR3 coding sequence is TGCAGTGCCCCAATAAGGCAGGGGGTCGATCAGCCCCAGCATTTT.

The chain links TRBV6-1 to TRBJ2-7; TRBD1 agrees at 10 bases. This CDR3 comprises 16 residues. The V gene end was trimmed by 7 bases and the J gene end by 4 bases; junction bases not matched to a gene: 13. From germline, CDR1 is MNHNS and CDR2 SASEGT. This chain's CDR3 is CASTQRADRGLYEQYF. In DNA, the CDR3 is TGTGCCAGCACCCAGAGAGCTGACAGGGGGCTATACGAGCAGTACTTC.

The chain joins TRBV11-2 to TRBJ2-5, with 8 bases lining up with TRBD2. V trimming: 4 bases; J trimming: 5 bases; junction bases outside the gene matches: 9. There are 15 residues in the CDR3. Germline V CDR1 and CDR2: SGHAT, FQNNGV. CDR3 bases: TGTGCCAGCAGCTACTCGGGACTAGTGGGGGAGACCCAGTACTTC. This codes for CASSYSGLVGETQYF. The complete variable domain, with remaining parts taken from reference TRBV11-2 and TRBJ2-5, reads EAGVAQSPRYKIIEKRQSVAFWCNPISGHATLYWYQQILGQGPKLLIQFQNNGVVDDSQLPKDRFSAERLKGVDSTLKIQPAKLEDSAVYLCASSYSGLVGETQYFGPGTRLLVL.

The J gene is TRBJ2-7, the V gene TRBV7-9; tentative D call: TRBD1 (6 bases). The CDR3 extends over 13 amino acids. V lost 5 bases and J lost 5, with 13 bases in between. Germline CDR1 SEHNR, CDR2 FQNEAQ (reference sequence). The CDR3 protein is CASSAQGFHEQYF. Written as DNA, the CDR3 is TGTGCCAGCAGCGCTCAGGGGTTCCACGAGCAGTACTTC.

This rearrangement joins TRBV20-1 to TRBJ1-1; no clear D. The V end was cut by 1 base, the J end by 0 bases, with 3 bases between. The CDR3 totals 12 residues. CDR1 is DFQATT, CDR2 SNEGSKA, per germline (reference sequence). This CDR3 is CSARALNTEAFF. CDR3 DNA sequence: TGCAGTGCTAGAGCTCTGAACACTGAAGCTTTCTTT.

Here the CDR3 reads CASSGSSGTGNNEQFF. For the CDR3, the DNA is TGTGCCAGCAGTGGGAGCTCCGGGACAGGGAACAATGAGCAGTTCTTC. The rearrangement links TRBV2 to TRBJ2-1, with 9 bases matching TRBD1. The CDR3 contains 16 residues. Per the germline V gene, CDR1 is SNHLY and CDR2 is FYNNEI. The J segment lost 5 bases and the V segment lost 4 bases, leaving 9 bases of the junction unmatched.

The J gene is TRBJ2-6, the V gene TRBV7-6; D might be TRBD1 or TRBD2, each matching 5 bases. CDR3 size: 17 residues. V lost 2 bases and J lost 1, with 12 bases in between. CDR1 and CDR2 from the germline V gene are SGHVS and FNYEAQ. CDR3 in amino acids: CASSLQGRGSGANVLTF. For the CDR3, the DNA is TGTGCCAGCAGCTTACAGGGCAGAGGGTCTGGGGCCAACGTCCTGACTTTC.

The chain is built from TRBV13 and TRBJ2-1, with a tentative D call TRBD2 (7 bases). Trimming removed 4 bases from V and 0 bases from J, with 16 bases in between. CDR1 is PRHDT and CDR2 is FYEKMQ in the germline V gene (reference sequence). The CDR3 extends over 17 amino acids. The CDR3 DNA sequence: TGTGCCAGCAGCTCTGCGGGGGCCACCAGCTCCTACAATGAGCAGTTCTTC. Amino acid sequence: CASSSAGATSSYNEQFF. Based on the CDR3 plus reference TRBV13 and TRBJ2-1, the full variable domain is AAGVIQSPRHLIKEKRETATLKCYPIPRHDTVYWYQQGPGQDPQFLISFYEKMQSDKGSIPDRFSAQQFSDYHSELNMSSLELGDSALYFCASSSAGATSSYNEQFFGPGTRLTVL.

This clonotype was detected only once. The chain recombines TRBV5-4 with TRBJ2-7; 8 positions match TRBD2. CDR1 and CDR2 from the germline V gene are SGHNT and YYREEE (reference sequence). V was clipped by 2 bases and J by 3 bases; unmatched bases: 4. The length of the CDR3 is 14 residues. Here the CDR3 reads CASSLAGDYYEQYF. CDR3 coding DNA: TGTGCCAGCAGCTTAGCGGGGGATTACTACGAGCAGTACTTC.

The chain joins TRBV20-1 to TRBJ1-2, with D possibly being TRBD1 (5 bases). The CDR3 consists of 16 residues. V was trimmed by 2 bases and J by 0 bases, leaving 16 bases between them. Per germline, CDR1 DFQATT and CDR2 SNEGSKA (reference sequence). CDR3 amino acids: CSARSYPGDANYGYTF. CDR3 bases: TGCAGTGCTAGATCCTACCCCGGGGACGCTAACTATGGCTACACCTTC.

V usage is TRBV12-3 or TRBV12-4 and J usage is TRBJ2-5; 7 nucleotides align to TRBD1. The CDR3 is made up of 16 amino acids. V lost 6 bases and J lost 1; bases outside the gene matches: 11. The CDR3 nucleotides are TGTGCCAGCAGCCCTTTACAGCAGGGGGTCCAAGAGACCCAGTACTTC. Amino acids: CASSPLQQGVQETQYF.